Below, 20 T cell receptor beta chains from the same sample are listed, as sequenced in a study of blood T cell repertoires in COVID-19. Generated by immunoSEQ multiplex PCR, the TCRdb table keeps only in-frame clones and is missing some. The sample includes tens of thousands of clones, roughly 88% of them seen just once. Sequencing used peripheral blood. The receptors shown here come from a young man with acute or convalescent COVID-19.

This clone was seen only a few times. The V gene is TRBV4-1, the J gene TRBJ2-1; D is possibly TRBD2 (6 bases). Trimming removed 0 bases at V and 8 bases at J, with 14 bases between. The CDR3 contains 15 residues. The germline V gene encodes CDR1 MGHRA and CDR2 YSYEKL. In DNA, the CDR3 is TGCGCCAGCAGCCAAGAAGCGGGTGAGGGCGATGAGCAGTTCTTC. It yields the protein CASSQEAGEGDEQFF.

The chain joins TRBV21-1 to TRBJ1-1; the table gives TRBD1 as D, unverified against the DNA. TRBV21-1 is described as a pseudogene. The CDR3 contains 15 residues. The CDR3 bases are TGTGCCAGCAGCATAAATGGGGACAGGGAAACTGAAGCTTTCTTT. Its translation: CASSINGDRETEAFF.

Here the CDR3 DNA reads TGTGCCAGCAGTTCTAGCGGGAGGGTAACCGGGGAGCTGTTTTTT. Its protein is CASSSSGRVTGELFF. The chain couples TRBV6-5 to TRBJ2-2; TRBD2 matches at 12 bases. The CDR3 spans 15 residues. In germline, CDR1 is MNHEY, CDR2 SVGAGI. V shed 4 bases, J shed 5 bases, and the junction held 2 bases outside the gene matches.

The chain links TRBV7-2 to TRBJ1-1, with TRBD1 as a possible D gene (6 bases). Trimming cost V 0 bases and J 0 bases, with 8 bases left between them. Per germline, CDR1 SGHTA and CDR2 FQGNSA. The CDR3 has 15 amino acids. CDR3 DNA sequence: TGTGCCAGCAGCTTAGCAACAGGGATGAACACTGAAGCTTTCTTT. Translated: CASSLATGMNTEAFF.

This chain links TRBV15 with TRBJ2-7, with D possibly being TRBD2 (5 bases). The V gene lost 0 bases and the J gene lost 2 bases, with 11 bases spanning the gap. Per the germline V gene, CDR1 is LNHNV and CDR2 is YYDKDF (reference sequence). The length of the CDR3 is 15 residues. The CDR3 DNA sequence: TGTGCCACCAGCAGAGATCGGGGTTACACCTACGAGCAGTACTTC. Amino acid sequence: CATSRDRGYTYEQYF.

The J gene is TRBJ2-3, the V gene TRBV10-3; 7 bases align to TRBD2. This CDR3 comprises 15 residues. In germline, CDR1 is ENHRY, CDR2 SYGVKD. With V trimmed by 10 bases and J by 4 bases, 14 bases remained unmatched. The chain's CDR3 is CATAGAGGSSDTQYF. CDR3 in DNA: TGTGCCACCGCTGGTGCCGGCGGGAGTTCAGATACGCAGTATTTT.

This chain connects TRBV30 to TRBJ1-4; 7 nucleotides agree with TRBD1. The CDR3 consists of 15 residues. V lost 4 bases to trimming and J lost 5 bases; unmatched junction nucleotides: 10. The germline CDR1 and CDR2 sequences are GTSNPN and SVGIG (reference sequence). CDR3 DNA sequence: TGTGCCTGGAATTATGGAGGGGGCCGGAATGAAAAACTGTTTTTT. Its translation: CAWNYGGGRNEKLFF.

The V gene is TRBV21-1, the J gene TRBJ2-5; TRBD2 is the table's D call and was not checked against the DNA. TRBV21-1 is a listed pseudogene. This CDR3 has 16 residues. CDR3 region: CASSTCPGTRSETQYF. The DNA for the CDR3 is TGTGCCAGCAGCACCTGTCCCGGGACTAGATCGGAGACCCAGTACTTC.

This clone was seen only once. V is TRBV5-1 and J is TRBJ1-1; D call uncertain. Looked up from germline, CDR1 is SGHRS and CDR2 is YFSETQ. Trimming took off 3 bases at V and 0 bases at J, with 6 bases between the two ends. The CDR3 has 13 amino acids. The CDR3 DNA sequence: TGCGCCAGCAGCTCGGTCTTGAACACTGAAGCTTTCTTT. Amino acid sequence: CASSSVLNTEAFF.

The chain links TRBV3-1 (or the pseudogene TRBV3-2) to TRBJ2-3; unclear D gene. The CDR3 sequence is 8 residues long. Germline V gives CDR1 LGHDT, CDR2 YNNKEL (reference sequence). V lost 8 bases, J lost 10 bases, and 4 bases lay in between. CDR3 nucleotide sequence: TGTGCCAGCTCCGCGCAGTATTTT. Translation gives CASSAQYF.

V usage is TRBV7-6 and J usage is TRBJ2-7; D is ambiguous. The germline V gene encodes CDR1 SGHVS and CDR2 FNYEAQ. Deletions cut 3 bases from V and 0 bases from J, with 9 bases between. The CDR3 consists of 14 residues. This CDR3 is CASSFEQSSYEQYF. The CDR3 DNA follows: TGTGCCAGCAGCTTTGAACAGAGCTCCTACGAGCAGTACTTC.

The gene calls are TRBV28 and TRBJ2-7, with 8 bases aligning to TRBD2. The trim removed 6 bases at V and 1 base at J, leaving 11 bases unmatched. CDR1 and CDR2 from the germline V gene are MDHEN and SYDVKM. There are 16 residues in the CDR3. Here the CDR3 reads CASSFSATSVSYEQYF. The CDR3 region has the DNA TGTGCCAGCAGCTTCTCCGCGACTAGCGTTTCCTACGAGCAGTACTTC. Full variable domain (missing parts from reference TRBV28 and TRBJ2-7): DVKVTQSSRYLVKRTGEKVFLECVQDMDHENMFWYRQDPGLGLRLIYFSYDVKMKEKGDIPEGYSVSREKKERFSLILESASTNQTSMYLCASSFSATSVSYEQYFGPGTRLTVT.

The rearrangement links TRBV21-1 to TRBJ2-5; the table's D call, TRBD2, was not checked against the DNA. TRBV21-1 is assigned pseudogene status. This CDR3 region has 18 residues. The CDR3 DNA is TGTGCCAGCAGCAAGGGGAGGGAAGGGAAGACGTCTCAAGAGACCCAGTACTTC. Translation: CASSKGREGKTSQETQYF.

The count of this clone is one. The V gene is TRBV6-1, the J gene TRBJ2-7, with TRBD2 matching over 7 bases. The CDR3 totals 17 residues. CDR1 is MNHNS and CDR2 is SASEGT in the germline V gene. J was trimmed by 2 bases and V by 3 bases; bases with no gene match: 13. The chain's CDR3 is CASSDRFGAGRTYEQYF. CDR3 nucleotide sequence: TGTGCCAGCAGTGATCGGTTCGGAGCGGGACGAACCTACGAGCAGTACTTC.

The rearrangement joins TRBV12-1 to TRBJ1-4. TRBV12-1 is deemed a pseudogene. The CDR3 is 18 residues long. The CDR3 loop is CASSFGLGGRTTNEKLFF. The CDR3 nucleotides read TGTGCCAGCAGCTTTGGCTTGGGAGGACGTACAACTAATGAAAAACTGTTTTTT.

This chain joins TRBV7-9 and TRBJ2-4, with TRBD2 identical over 11 bases. Germline trimming cut 4 bases from V and 3 bases from J; bases unmatched to any gene: 2. Per the germline V gene, CDR1 is SEHNR and CDR2 is FQNEAQ (reference sequence). This CDR3 region has 15 residues. DNA for the CDR3: TGTGCCAGCAGCTACCTAGCGGGAGGCAAAAACATTCAGTACTTC. Protein: CASSYLAGGKNIQYF. The full variable domain, rest sourced from reference TRBV7-9 and TRBJ2-4, is DTGVSQNPRHKITKRGQNVTFRCDPISEHNRLYWYRQTLGQGPEFLTYFQNEAQLEKSRLLSDRFSAERPKGSFSTLEIQRTEQGDSAMYLCASSYLAGGKNIQYFGAGTRLSVL.

The V call is TRBV20-1, the J call TRBJ2-7; TRBD2 matches at 7 bases. Germline loops: CDR1 DFQATT, CDR2 SNEGSKA (reference sequence). CDR3 size: 17 residues. Losses at the gene ends were 3 bases for V and 2 bases for J; bases not matched to a gene: 16. CDR3 bases: TGCAGTGCTAGTGATAGGGGAGGGGCCTCCCCCGCCTACGAGCAGTACTTC. This encodes CSASDRGGASPAYEQYF.

This chain uses TRBV5-5 with TRBJ2-7; TRBD1 is a possible D gene (5 bases). V lost 4 bases and J 5 bases, leaving 13 bases between the germline ends. Germline assignment: CDR1 SGHKS and CDR2 YYEKEE (reference sequence). The CDR3 consists of 13 residues. The CDR3 loop is CASSHPGRDEQYF. CDR3 coding DNA: TGTGCCAGCAGCCATCCGGGCAGGGACGAGCAGTACTTC.

The genes are TRBV5-4 and TRBJ2-3; TRBD2 is a possible D gene (6 bases). From germline, CDR1 is SGHNT and CDR2 YYREEE (reference sequence). V was shortened by 6 bases and J by 5 bases, with 16 bases between the two germline ends. This CDR3 is built from 14 residues. The DNA of the CDR3 is TGTGCCAGCAATATCGGGGGAGAGGAAGATACGCAGTATTTT. Its translation is CASNIGGEEDTQYF.

The V call is TRBV5-4, the J call TRBJ2-5; 7 bases line up with TRBD2. After removal of 2 bases from V and 2 bases from J, the junction contained 3 bases not matched to a gene. The CDR3 is made up of 14 amino acids. Germline V gene lookup returns CDR1 SGHNT and CDR2 YYREEE (reference sequence). The CDR3 nucleotides read TGTGCCAGCAGCTTCGGGAGGCGGCAAGAGACCCAGTACTTC. Translated, it gives CASSFGRRQETQYF.